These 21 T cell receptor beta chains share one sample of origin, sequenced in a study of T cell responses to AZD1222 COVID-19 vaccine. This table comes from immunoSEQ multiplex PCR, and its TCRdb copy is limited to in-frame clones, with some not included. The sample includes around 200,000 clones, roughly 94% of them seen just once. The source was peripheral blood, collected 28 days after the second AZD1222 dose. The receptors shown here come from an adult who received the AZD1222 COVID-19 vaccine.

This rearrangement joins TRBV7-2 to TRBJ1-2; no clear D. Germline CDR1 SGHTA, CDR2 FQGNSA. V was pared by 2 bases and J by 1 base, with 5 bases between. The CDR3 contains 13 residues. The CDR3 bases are TGTGCCAGCAGCTTACAAGATAACTATGGCTACACCTTC. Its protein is CASSLQDNYGYTF.

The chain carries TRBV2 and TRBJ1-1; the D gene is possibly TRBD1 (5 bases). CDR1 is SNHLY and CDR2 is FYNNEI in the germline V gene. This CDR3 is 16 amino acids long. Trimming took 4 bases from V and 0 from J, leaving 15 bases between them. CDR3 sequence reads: CASSAGLGGMNTEAFF. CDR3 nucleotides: TGTGCCAGCAGTGCGGGACTCGGGGGTATGAACACTGAAGCTTTCTTT.

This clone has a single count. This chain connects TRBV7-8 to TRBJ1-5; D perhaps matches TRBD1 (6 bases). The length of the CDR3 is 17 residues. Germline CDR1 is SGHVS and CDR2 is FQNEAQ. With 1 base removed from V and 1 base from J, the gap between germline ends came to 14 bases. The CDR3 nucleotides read TGTGCCAGCAGCTTAGACCCAGGACAGTACAGCAATCAGCCCCAGCATTTT. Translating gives CASSLDPGQYSNQPQHF.

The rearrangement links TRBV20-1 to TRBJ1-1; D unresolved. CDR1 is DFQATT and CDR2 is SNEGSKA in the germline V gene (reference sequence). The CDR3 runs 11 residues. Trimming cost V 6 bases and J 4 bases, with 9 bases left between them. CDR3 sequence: CSASGITEAFF. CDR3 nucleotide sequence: TGCAGTGCCTCTGGGATCACTGAAGCTTTCTTT.

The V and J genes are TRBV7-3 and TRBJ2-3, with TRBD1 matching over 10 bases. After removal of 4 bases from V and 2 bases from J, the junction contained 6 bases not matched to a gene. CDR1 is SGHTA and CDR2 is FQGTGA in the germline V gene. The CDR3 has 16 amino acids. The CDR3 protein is CASSSGTGATTDTQYF. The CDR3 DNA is TGTGCCAGCAGCTCGGGGACAGGGGCGACCACAGATACGCAGTATTTT. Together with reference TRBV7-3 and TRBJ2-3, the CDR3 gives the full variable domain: GAGVSQTPSNKVTEKGKYVELRCDPISGHTALYWYRQSLGQGPEFLIYFQGTGAADDSGLPNDRFFAVRPEGSVSTLKIQRTERGDSAVYLCASSSGTGATTDTQYFGPGTRLTVL.

CDR3 sequence reads: CASSQQDRWASEQYF. As DNA, the CDR3 is TGTGCCAGCAGCCAACAGGACAGGTGGGCAAGCGAGCAGTACTTC. The chain carries TRBV4-2 and TRBJ2-7; 7 nucleotides agree with TRBD1. Per the germline V gene, CDR1 is LGHNA and CDR2 is YNFKEQ. The CDR3 has 15 amino acids. After removal of 2 bases from V and 6 bases from J, the junction contained 10 bases not matched to a gene.

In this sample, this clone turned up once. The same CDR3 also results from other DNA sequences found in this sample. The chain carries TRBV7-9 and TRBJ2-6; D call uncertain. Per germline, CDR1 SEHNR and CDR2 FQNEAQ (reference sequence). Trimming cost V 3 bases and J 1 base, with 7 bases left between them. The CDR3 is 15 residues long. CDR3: CASSLSESGANVLTF. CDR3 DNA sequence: TGTGCCAGCAGCTTGTCGGAATCTGGGGCCAACGTCCTGACTTTC.

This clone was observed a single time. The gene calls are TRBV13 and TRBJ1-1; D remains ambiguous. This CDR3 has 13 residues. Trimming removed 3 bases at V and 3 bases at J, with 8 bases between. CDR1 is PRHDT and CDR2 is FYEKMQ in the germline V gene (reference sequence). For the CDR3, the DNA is TGTGCCAGCAGCTTGGGGTCGTACACTGAAGCTTTCTTT. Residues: CASSLGSYTEAFF.

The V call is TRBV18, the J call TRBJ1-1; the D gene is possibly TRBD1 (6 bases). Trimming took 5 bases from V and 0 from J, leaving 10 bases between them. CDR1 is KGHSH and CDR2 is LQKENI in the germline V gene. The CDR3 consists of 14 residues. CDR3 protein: CASSDTGLNTEAFF. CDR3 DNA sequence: TGTGCCAGCTCAGATACAGGGTTGAACACTGAAGCTTTCTTT.

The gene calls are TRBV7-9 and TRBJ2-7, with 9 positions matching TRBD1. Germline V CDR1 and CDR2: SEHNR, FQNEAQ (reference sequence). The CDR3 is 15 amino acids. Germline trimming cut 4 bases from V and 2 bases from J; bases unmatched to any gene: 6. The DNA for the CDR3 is TGTGCCAGCAGCTCCCCAGGACAGGGGACCTACGAGCAGTACTTC. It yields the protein CASSSPGQGTYEQYF.

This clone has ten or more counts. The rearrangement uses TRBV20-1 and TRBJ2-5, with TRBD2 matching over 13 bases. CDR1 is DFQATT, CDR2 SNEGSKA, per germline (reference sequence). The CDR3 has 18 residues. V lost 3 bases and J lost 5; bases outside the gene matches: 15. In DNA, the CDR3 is TGCAGTGCTAGTCTTATAGGCGGGACTAGCGGGATCCGGGAGACCCAGTACTTC. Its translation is CSASLIGGTSGIRETQYF.

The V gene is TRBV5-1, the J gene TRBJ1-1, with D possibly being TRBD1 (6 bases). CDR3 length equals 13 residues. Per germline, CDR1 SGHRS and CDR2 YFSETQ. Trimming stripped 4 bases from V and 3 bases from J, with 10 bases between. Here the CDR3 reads CASSIRQDTEAFF. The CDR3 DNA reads TGCGCCAGCAGCATTCGACAGGACACTGAAGCTTTCTTT.

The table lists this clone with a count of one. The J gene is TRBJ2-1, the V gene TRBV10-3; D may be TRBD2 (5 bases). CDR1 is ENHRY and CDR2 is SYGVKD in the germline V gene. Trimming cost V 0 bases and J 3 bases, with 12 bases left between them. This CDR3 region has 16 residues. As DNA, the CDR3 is TGTGCCATCAGTGAGTCGGCTAGCCCCAACTACAATGAGCAGTTCTTC. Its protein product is CAISESASPNYNEQFF.

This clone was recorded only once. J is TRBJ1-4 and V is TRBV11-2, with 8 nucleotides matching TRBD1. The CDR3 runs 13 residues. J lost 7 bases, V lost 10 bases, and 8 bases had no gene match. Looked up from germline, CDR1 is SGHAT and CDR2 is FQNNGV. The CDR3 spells CATRGQGGEKLFF. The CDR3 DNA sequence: TGTGCCACCCGAGGACAGGGTGGTGAAAAACTGTTTTTT.

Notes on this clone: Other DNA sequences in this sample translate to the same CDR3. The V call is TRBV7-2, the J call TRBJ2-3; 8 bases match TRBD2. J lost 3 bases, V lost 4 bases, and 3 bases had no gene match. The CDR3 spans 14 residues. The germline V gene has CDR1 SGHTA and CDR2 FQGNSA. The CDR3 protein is CASSSGTSTDTQYF. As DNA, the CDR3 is TGTGCCAGCAGCTCCGGGACTAGTACAGATACGCAGTATTTT.

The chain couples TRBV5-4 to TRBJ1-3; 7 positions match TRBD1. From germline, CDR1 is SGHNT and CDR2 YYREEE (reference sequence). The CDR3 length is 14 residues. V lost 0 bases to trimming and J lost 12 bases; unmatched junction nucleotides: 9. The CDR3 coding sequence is TGTGCCAGCAGCTTGGACAGGGGAATTGGTTACATATATTTT. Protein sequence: CASSLDRGIGYIYF.

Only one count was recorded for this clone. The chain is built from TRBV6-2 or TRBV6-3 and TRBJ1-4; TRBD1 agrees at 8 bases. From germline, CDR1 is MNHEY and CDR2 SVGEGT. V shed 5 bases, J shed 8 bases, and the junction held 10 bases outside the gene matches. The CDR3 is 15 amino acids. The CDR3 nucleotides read TGTGCCAGCAGTCATCGGACAGGGTCTGGCGAAAAACTGTTTTTT. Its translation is CASSHRTGSGEKLFF.

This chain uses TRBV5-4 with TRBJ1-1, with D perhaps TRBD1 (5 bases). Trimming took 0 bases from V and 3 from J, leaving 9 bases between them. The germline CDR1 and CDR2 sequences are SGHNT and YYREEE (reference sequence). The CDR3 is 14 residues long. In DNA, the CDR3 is TGTGCCAGCAGCTTGGAGCAGGGACACACTGAAGCTTTCTTT. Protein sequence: CASSLEQGHTEAFF.

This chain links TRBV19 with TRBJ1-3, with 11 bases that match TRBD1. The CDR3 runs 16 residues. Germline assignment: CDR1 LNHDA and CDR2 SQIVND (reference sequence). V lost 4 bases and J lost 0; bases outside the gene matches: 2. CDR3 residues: CASSRGQGVSGNTIYF. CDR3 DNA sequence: TGTGCCAGTAGTAGGGGACAGGGGGTCTCTGGAAACACCATATATTTT. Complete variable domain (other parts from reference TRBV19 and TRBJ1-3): DGGITQSPKYLFRKEGQNVTLSCEQNLNHDAMYWYRQDPGQGLRLIYYSQIVNDFQKGDIAEGYSVSREKKESFPLTVTSAQKNPTAFYLCASSRGQGVSGNTIYFGEGSWLTVV.

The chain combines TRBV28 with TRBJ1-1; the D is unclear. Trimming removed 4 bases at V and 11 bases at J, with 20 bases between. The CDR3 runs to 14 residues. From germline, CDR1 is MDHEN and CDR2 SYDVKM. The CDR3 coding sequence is TGTGCCAGCAGTTCACACACGACGGGTCGCGCGGCTTTCTTT. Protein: CASSSHTTGRAAFF.

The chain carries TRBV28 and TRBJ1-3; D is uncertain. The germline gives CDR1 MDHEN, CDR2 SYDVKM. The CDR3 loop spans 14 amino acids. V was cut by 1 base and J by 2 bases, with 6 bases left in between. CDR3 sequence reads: CASSLSVTGNTIYF. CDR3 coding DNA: TGTGCCAGCAGTTTATCAGTCACTGGAAACACCATATATTTT.